This passage covers 28 T cell receptor beta chains from one sample sequenced in a study of cytomegalovirus exposure and HLA in healthy donors. The PCR used 60 Vbeta and 13 Jbeta primers. The method was immunoSEQ multiplex PCR; TCRdb's version includes in-frame clones alone and lacks a portion of them. Found here are some 170,000 clones, 70% to 80% of them singletons; the top ten hold about 2.2%. The specimen was PBMCs. The source of these receptors is a man between 35 and 55 years old in good health and CMV-seronegative.

This clone was recorded only once. The chain recombines TRBV30 with TRBJ2-5; a possible D gene is TRBD2 (5 bases). CDR3 length: 12 residues. Germline lookup yields CDR1 GTSNPN and CDR2 SVGIG (reference sequence). Trimming removed 4 bases at V and 2 bases at J, with 8 bases between. This chain's CDR3 is CAWMPGQETQYF. In nucleotides, the CDR3 is TGTGCCTGGATGCCGGGGCAAGAGACCCAGTACTTC.

This chain links TRBV9 with TRBJ1-2, with D hard to call. Germline CDR1 is SGDLS and CDR2 is YYNGEE. This CDR3 spans 14 amino acids. The V end was cut by 6 bases, the J end by 4 bases, with 16 bases between. Here the CDR3 reads CASKVKEEGYGYTF. Here the CDR3 DNA reads TGTGCCAGCAAGGTAAAGGAGGAGGGCTATGGCTACACCTTC.

The chain has TRBV28 and TRBJ2-2, with 7 bases lining up with TRBD1. This CDR3 contains 15 residues. V lost 2 bases to trimming and J lost 5 bases; unmatched junction nucleotides: 5. Germline V gene sequence: CDR1 MDHEN, CDR2 SYDVKM. The CDR3 DNA is TGTGCCAGCAGTTTAAGAGGGGGCTTTACCGGGGAGCTGTTTTTT. This encodes CASSLRGGFTGELFF.

This chain uses TRBV5-1 with TRBJ2-2; 7 nucleotides agree with TRBD1. CDR1 and CDR2 (germline): SGHRS, YFSETQ. CDR3 length: 15 amino acids. Losses at the gene ends were 0 bases for V and 4 bases for J; bases not matched to a gene: 3. The CDR3 coding sequence is TGCGCCAGCAGCTTGGGACAGGGTGGCACCGGGGAGCTGTTTTTT. Protein product: CASSLGQGGTGELFF.

The chain recombines TRBV23-1 with TRBJ2-3; D may be TRBD1 (6 bases). TRBV23-1 is an ORF; its function is uncertain. The CDR3 is made up of 15 amino acids. V was shortened by 1 base and J by 2 bases, with 10 bases between the two germline ends. CDR3 bases: TGCGCCAGCAGTCAATTCCGGACAGACACAGATACGCAGTATTTT. This sequence encodes CASSQFRTDTDTQYF.

The DNA for the CDR3 is TGTGCCAGCAGCTTGTGGGGGCCCTACGAGCAGTACTTC. Residues: CASSLWGPYEQYF. The chain uses TRBV5-4 and TRBJ2-7, with a weak D call TRBD1 (6 bases). The CDR3 extends over 13 amino acids. Germline V gene sequence: CDR1 SGHNT, CDR2 YYREEE (reference sequence). The V and J ends lost 1 base and 2 bases respectively, with 7 bases between them.

V usage is TRBV2 and J usage is TRBJ2-5; D may be TRBD1 (5 bases). The germline V and J ends were trimmed by 9 bases and 1 base, with 15 bases remaining between them. Germline CDR1 is SNHLY and CDR2 is FYNNEI. The CDR3 is 14 amino acids. CDR3 sequence: CARSTQGTQETQYF. The CDR3 DNA follows: TGTGCCAGATCCACGCAGGGTACCCAAGAGACCCAGTACTTC.

This chain uses TRBV7-2 with TRBJ1-6; D ambiguous. V lost 3 bases to trimming and J lost 9 bases, with 12 bases between them. CDR1 is SGHTA and CDR2 is FQGNSA in the germline V gene. The CDR3 contains 14 residues. The CDR3 protein is CASSFPRDLSPLHF. As DNA, the CDR3 is TGTGCCAGCAGCTTTCCGAGGGATCTTTCACCCCTCCACTTT.

The chain employs TRBV4-3 and TRBJ2-4; a possible D gene is TRBD1 (6 bases). V dropped 5 bases and J dropped 1 base, with 12 bases sitting between them. Germline V CDR1 and CDR2: LGHNA, YSLEER. The CDR3 has 15 residues. The CDR3 sequence: CASSTRQEAKNIQYF. The CDR3 nucleotides are TGCGCCAGCAGCACCCGACAGGAGGCCAAAAACATTCAGTACTTC.

This chain joins TRBV28 and TRBJ2-5, with D uncertain. This CDR3 comprises 13 residues. Germline lookup yields CDR1 MDHEN and CDR2 SYDVKM. V lost 9 bases and J lost 1, with 12 bases in between. The CDR3 region is CASSERPQETQYF. For the CDR3, the DNA is TGTGCCAGTTCCGAGCGCCCCCAAGAGACCCAGTACTTC. The variable domain in full, completed from reference TRBV28 and TRBJ2-5, reads DVKVTQSSRYLVKRTGEKVFLECVQDMDHENMFWYRQDPGLGLRLIYFSYDVKMKEKGDIPEGYSVSREKKERFSLILESASTNQTSMYLCASSERPQETQYFGPGTRLLVL.

V and J are TRBV4-3 and TRBJ2-2; D may be TRBD1 (6 bases). The CDR3 runs to 14 residues. Germline loops: CDR1 LGHNA, CDR2 YSLEER. V was shortened by 4 bases and J by 6 bases, with 12 bases between the two germline ends. The CDR3 DNA sequence: TGCGCCAGCAGCCCCGGAGAGGGGGCCGGGGAGCTGTTTTTT. It codes for CASSPGEGAGELFF.

The chain joins TRBV7-2 to TRBJ1-1; 7 bases agree with TRBD1. Germline CDR1 reads SGHTA; CDR2 reads FQGNSA. The J segment lost 3 bases and the V segment lost 3 bases, leaving 13 bases of the junction unmatched. This CDR3 has 17 amino acids. CDR3 loop: CASSFGDRERIDTEAFF. Here the CDR3 DNA reads TGTGCCAGCAGCTTCGGAGACAGGGAAAGAATCGACACTGAAGCTTTCTTT.

This chain links TRBV6-6 with TRBJ2-3; 8 bases line up with TRBD2. The CDR3 spans 15 residues. Germline trimming cut 6 bases from V and 2 bases from J; bases unmatched to any gene: 7. Germline values: CDR1 MNHNY, CDR2 SVGAGI (reference sequence). Written as DNA, the CDR3 is TGTGCCAGCAGGGGACTAGGTGGGCCCACAGATACGCAGTATTTT. Encoded protein: CASRGLGGPTDTQYF.

The V gene is TRBV6-5, the J gene TRBJ2-7; 9 bases are a match to TRBD1. The CDR3 sequence is 14 residues long. The germline V gene encodes CDR1 MNHEY and CDR2 SVGAGI. V shed 4 bases, J shed 5 bases, and the junction held 6 bases outside the gene matches. CDR3 sequence: CASSFATGGNEQYF. CDR3 bases: TGTGCCAGCAGTTTCGCGACAGGGGGAAACGAGCAGTACTTC.

The chain is built from TRBV9 and TRBJ2-2, with 8 nucleotides matching TRBD2. Germline V gene data show CDR1 as SGDLS and CDR2 as YYNGEE. The CDR3 contains 15 residues. The J segment lost 4 bases and the V segment lost 0 bases, leaving 2 bases of the junction unmatched. CDR3 loop: CASSVASGPTGELFF. DNA for the CDR3: TGTGCCAGCAGCGTAGCTAGCGGGCCCACCGGGGAGCTGTTTTTT.

V gene TRBV7-9 combines with J gene TRBJ2-3; 11 bases are a match to TRBD1. Trimming cost V 5 bases and J 5 bases; bases outside gene matches: 6. The CDR3 is made up of 15 amino acids. Germline CDR1 and CDR2: SEHNR and FQNEAQ (reference sequence). CDR3 in DNA: TGTGCCAGCAGCCGAGGCGGGACAGGGGGAGATACGCAGTATTTT. The encoded protein is CASSRGGTGGDTQYF.

The chain couples TRBV13 to TRBJ2-3; TRBD2 aligns across 7 bases. This CDR3 is 16 amino acids long. Trimming removed 2 bases from V and 5 bases from J; junction bases left unmatched: 10. CDR1 PRHDT and CDR2 FYEKMQ come from the germline V gene (reference sequence). The CDR3 sequence: CASSLRGRAEGDTQYF. CDR3 DNA sequence: TGTGCCAGCAGCTTAAGAGGGAGGGCCGAGGGAGATACGCAGTATTTT.

V is TRBV5-1 and J is TRBJ2-7; 9 positions match TRBD1. The V and J ends lost 0 bases and 4 bases, in that order; junction bases with no gene match: 2. Germline-derived CDR1 and CDR2 are SGHRS and YFSETQ. The CDR3 loop spans 14 amino acids. In DNA form, the CDR3 reads TGCGCCAGCAGCTTGGGACAGGGGGAATACGAGCAGTACTTC. Protein sequence: CASSLGQGEYEQYF.

This sequence joins TRBV6-5 and TRBJ2-7; 12 bases are shared with TRBD2. V was clipped by 4 bases and J by 2 bases; unmatched bases: 3. The CDR3 is 15 residues long. Germline CDR1 and CDR2: MNHEY and SVGAGI. The CDR3 sequence is CASSWTSGTPYEQYF. The CDR3, as DNA: TGTGCCAGCAGTTGGACTAGCGGGACCCCCTACGAGCAGTACTTC.

This chain joins TRBV5-8 and TRBJ2-7; 10 bases match TRBD2. CDR1 and CDR2 from the germline V gene are SGHTS and YDEGEE. CDR3 length equals 15 residues. V shed 0 bases and J 4 bases; nucleotides not matched to a gene: 4. The CDR3 loop reads CASSLAPSGSYEQYF. The CDR3 DNA reads as TGTGCCAGCAGCTTGGCCCCTAGCGGGAGTTACGAGCAGTACTTC.

There are a few counts of this clone. This chain links TRBV5-1 with TRBJ2-7, with 7 bases that match TRBD1. CDR1 SGHRS and CDR2 YFSETQ come from the germline V gene. This CDR3 contains 15 residues. The ends lost 4 bases at V and 5 bases at J; junction bases unmatched: 12. The CDR3 DNA is TGCGCCAGCAGCGGAAACGGTAGGGGGCAAAACGAGCAGTACTTC. Encoded protein: CASSGNGRGQNEQYF.

The CDR3 sequence is CASSSRQGPQHF. For the CDR3, the DNA is TGTGCCAGCAGTTCACGACAGGGGCCCCAGCATTTT. The V gene is TRBV27, the J gene TRBJ1-5; 7 bases align to TRBD1. Per the germline V gene, CDR1 is MNHEY and CDR2 is SMNVEV (reference sequence). The CDR3 loop spans 12 amino acids. The junction had 3 bases not matched to a gene; V was cut back by 4 bases and J by 9 bases.

The chain has TRBV7-9 and TRBJ2-7; 7 bases are a match to TRBD1. Trimming removed 3 bases from V and 0 bases from J; junction bases left unmatched: 2. The germline V gene has CDR1 SEHNR and CDR2 FQNEAQ (reference sequence). This CDR3 is built from 14 residues. CDR3 sequence: CASSFGTASYEQYF. The CDR3 DNA follows: TGTGCCAGCAGCTTTGGGACAGCCTCCTACGAGCAGTACTTC.

This chain links TRBV5-1 with TRBJ2-3; D is perhaps TRBD2 (6 bases). The CDR3 sequence is 16 residues long. In germline, CDR1 is SGHRS, CDR2 YFSETQ. Between the trimmed V and J ends, which lost 0 bases and 3 bases, there was a span of 14 bases. For the CDR3, the DNA is TGCGCCAGCAGCTTGGGGGGCGGGACCTGGACAGATACGCAGTATTTT. Its translation is CASSLGGGTWTDTQYF.

The chain has TRBV5-4 and TRBJ1-4; unclear D gene. In germline, CDR1 is SGHNT, CDR2 YYREEE (reference sequence). There are 15 residues in the CDR3. Trimming stripped 4 bases from V and 6 bases from J, with 16 bases between. For the CDR3, the DNA is TGTGCCAGCAGCCAAACCGAAGCTCGCCATGAAAAACTGTTTTTT. Translated, it gives CASSQTEARHEKLFF.

The V gene is TRBV4-2, the J gene TRBJ2-7; TRBD2 might be the D (5 bases). The germline CDR1 and CDR2 sequences are LGHNA and YNFKEQ. CDR3 length equals 14 residues. Trimming cost V 1 base and J 3 bases, with 10 bases left between them. The chain's CDR3 is CASSQVSGNYEQYF. The CDR3, as DNA: TGTGCCAGCAGCCAAGTGTCCGGGAACTACGAGCAGTACTTC.

This clone was observed once. The chain uses TRBV28 and TRBJ1-5; D may be TRBD1 (5 bases). Germline CDR1 is MDHEN and CDR2 is SYDVKM. This CDR3 contains 16 residues. The germline V and J ends were trimmed by 4 bases and 7 bases, with 20 bases remaining between them. Here the CDR3 DNA reads TGTGCCAGCAGTTCCCCAATAGGACCGGGGGGGCAGCCCCAGCATTTT. Translated, it gives CASSSPIGPGGQPQHF.

This chain links TRBV6-6 with TRBJ2-7; TRBD2 agrees at 9 bases. In germline, CDR1 is MNHNY, CDR2 SVGAGI (reference sequence). The V gene end was trimmed by 4 bases and the J gene end by 3 bases; junction bases not matched to a gene: 7. The CDR3 consists of 15 residues. The CDR3 DNA reads TGTGCCAGCAGTTCGCCGGGACTAGCTAACTACGAGCAGTACTTC. The encoded protein is CASSSPGLANYEQYF.